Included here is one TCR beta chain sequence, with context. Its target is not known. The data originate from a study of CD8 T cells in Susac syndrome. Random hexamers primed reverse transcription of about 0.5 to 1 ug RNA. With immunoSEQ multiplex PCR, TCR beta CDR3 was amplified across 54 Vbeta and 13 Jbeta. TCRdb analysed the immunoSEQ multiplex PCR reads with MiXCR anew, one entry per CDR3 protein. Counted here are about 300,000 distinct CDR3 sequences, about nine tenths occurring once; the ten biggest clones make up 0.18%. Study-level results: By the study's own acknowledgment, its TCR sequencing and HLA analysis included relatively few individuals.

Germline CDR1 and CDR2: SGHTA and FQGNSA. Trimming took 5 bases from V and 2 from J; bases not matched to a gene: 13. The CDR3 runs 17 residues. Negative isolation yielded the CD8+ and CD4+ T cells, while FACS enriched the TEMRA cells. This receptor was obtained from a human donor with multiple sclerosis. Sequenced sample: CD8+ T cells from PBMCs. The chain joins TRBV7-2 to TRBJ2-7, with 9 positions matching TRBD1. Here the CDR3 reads CASSPPGQGSRAYEQYF. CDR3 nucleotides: TGTGCCAGCAGCCCACCCGGACAGGGGTCTAGGGCCTACGAGCAGTACTTC.